The clone carrying this T cell receptor beta chain was detected many times. Its specificity is not known. This entry is derived from a study of regulatory T cells in long-lasting Graves disease. Arm-PCR of CDR3 regions and iRepertoire HTBI primers were used to build TCR beta libraries. TCRdb ran MiXCR on the multiplex PCR reads and lists one entry per CDR3 protein. Of over 300,000 distinct CDR3 sequences in the sample, roughly a fifth were seen once. Overall study results and limits: There were preferences for TRBV28, TRBJ1-2 and TRBJ2-5 in persistent disease. Only a small sample size was used, which may have cut accuracy.

Regarding time point: persistent/refractory GD, antithyroid drugs over 5 years with positive TRAb. The TCR library was made from RNA extracted from PBMCs. Patients were enrolled at an endocrinology department in Xi'an, China. The CDR3 contains 18 residues. CDR1 is SNHLY, CDR2 FYNNEI, per germline. V lost 1 base, J lost 4 bases, and 20 bases lay in between. The TCR was taken from a female donor with Graves disease. V usage is TRBV2 and J usage is TRBJ1-5; D is perhaps TRBD1 (6 bases). Sequencing used peripheral blood mononuclear cells (PBMCs), obtained when the disease was refractory, from a patient treated with antithyroid drugs. The CDR3 here is CASSEGHLSRGENQPQHF. DNA for the CDR3: TGTGCCAGCAGTGAAGGGCACCTGTCCAGGGGCGAAAATCAGCCCCAGCATTTT. Combining the CDR3 with reference TRBV2 and TRBJ1-5 gives the whole variable domain EPEVTQTPSHQVTQMGQEVILRCVPISNHLYFYWYRQILGQKVEFLVSFYNNEISEKSEIFDDQFSVERPDGSNFTLKIRSTKLEDSAMYFCASSEGHLSRGENQPQHFGDGTRLSIL.